Below are 4 T cell receptor beta chains sequenced from a single sample in a study of blood T cell repertoires in COVID-19. The method was immunoSEQ multiplex PCR; TCRdb's version includes in-frame clones alone and lacks a portion of them. The sample comprises roughly 230,000 clones, roughly 83% of which are singletons, and less than 7.5% rests with the top ten. The sequencing sample was made of peripheral blood. These receptors were obtained from a woman between 45 and 60 years old with acute or convalescent COVID-19.

The V and J genes are TRBV4-2 and TRBJ1-2; 9 positions agree with TRBD1. Germline CDR1 and CDR2: LGHNA and YNFKEQ. V shed 2 bases, J shed 4 bases, and the junction held 5 bases outside the gene matches. The CDR3 is 15 residues long. CDR3 sequence (DNA): TGTGCCAGCAGCCAAACCCCGACAGGGGGCTATGGCTACACCTTC. Residues: CASSQTPTGGYGYTF.

This chain joins TRBV24-1 and TRBJ1-5; TRBD1 is a possible D gene (5 bases). Trimming took 5 bases from V and 0 from J, leaving 10 bases between them. CDR3 length: 15 residues. CDR1 and CDR2 from the germline V gene are KGHDR and SFDVKD. The CDR3 DNA reads TGTGCCACCAGTGGGGGGGACCATAGCAATCAGCCCCAGCATTTT. Protein: CATSGGDHSNQPQHF.

This sequence joins TRBV28 and TRBJ1-5; possible D gene TRBD1, 5 bases. The CDR3 is 14 residues long. The germline gives CDR1 MDHEN, CDR2 SYDVKM. The V end was cut by 6 bases, the J end by 7 bases, with 16 bases between. As DNA, the CDR3 is TGTGCCAGCAGCCCCCCAGCCCGGGGGCAGCCCCAGCATTTT. This encodes CASSPPARGQPQHF.

This chain links TRBV12-5 with TRBJ2-1, with no clear D. The CDR3 length is 13 residues. Germline loops: CDR1 LGHNT, CDR2 FRNRAP. V dropped 6 bases and J dropped 6 bases, with 12 bases sitting between them. The CDR3 protein is CASGFAGGNEQFF. Written as DNA, the CDR3 is TGTGCTAGTGGGTTTGCAGGTGGCAATGAGCAGTTCTTC. Supplemented by reference TRBV12-5 and TRBJ2-1, the full variable domain reads DARVTQTPRHKVTEMGQEVTMRCQPILGHNTVFWYRQTMMQGLELLAYFRNRAPLDDSGMPKDRFSAEMPDATLATLKIQPSEPRDSAVYFCASGFAGGNEQFFGPGTRLTVL.